This entry features one T cell receptor (beta chain) sequence. These data originate in a study of shared T cell receptors in the human thymus. The germline V gene encodes CDR1 LGHNA and CDR2 YSLEER. This CDR3 is 17 amino acids long. Trimming stripped 0 bases from V and 1 base from J, with 15 bases between. TCRdb keeps only in-frame clones here, not all; method: immunoSEQ multiplex PCR. The sample carries 650,000 to 950,000 clones, approximately 85% recorded once. The data were also submitted as part of a second study, on human thymus T cells. In that study: Infants served as donors; they were healthy and Finnish and were having corrective surgery for congenital heart defects. Resections from corrective heart surgery provided thymus tissue.

Sequenced sample: thymocytes. The chain carries TRBV4-3 and TRBJ1-2, with D unresolved. This clonotype originated in a girl younger than two with a congenital heart defect. DNA for the CDR3: TGCGCCAGCAGCCAAGATACCCAGGCGCAGAATAACTATGGCTACACCTTC. This sequence encodes CASSQDTQAQNNYGYTF.